The clone carrying this T cell receptor beta chain came up once. Its antigen is undetermined. At the DNA level, this CDR3 is encoded by other sequences in the same sample as well. The sample comes from a study of vaccination effects on CD4 cells after COVID-19. Libraries were prepared by immunoSEQ multiplex PCR; TCRdb keeps only in-frame clonotypes and omits some of them. This table has around 30,000 clones, 65% to 80% appearing once. V was cut by 0 bases and J by 1 base, with 9 bases left in between. The CDR3 sequence is 15 residues long. Germline assignment: CDR1 SGDLS and CDR2 YYNGEE. Under the ViraFEST assay, PBMC were stimulated with viral peptide pools so that antigen-specific CD4+ T cells expanded. Sequencing was performed afterwards. The authors isolated CD4+ T cells after 9 to 10 days of culture. Participants were given two doses of BNT162b2 or mRNA-1273 vaccine. Vaccine recipients had no previous SARS-CoV-2 infection; their nucleocapsid antibodies were negative. Some 2 million PBMC per well were cultured with around 9.1 IU/ml IL-2 and around 9.4 ug/ml peptides. Cultures had half their medium replaced with IL-2 medium on days 3 and 7.

V and J are TRBV9 and TRBJ2-3, with D perhaps matching TRBD2 (5 bases). The sample in question was CD4+ T cells from PBMCs cultured with HCoV-NL63 spike peptides, obtained after COVID-19 vaccination. This TCR came from a human donor who received a COVID-19 vaccine. For the CDR3, the DNA is TGTGCCAGCAGCGTAGGCAGCGGACGCACAGATACGCAGTATTTT. Translating it yields CASSVGSGRTDTQYF.